This passage covers 29 T cell receptor beta chains from one sample sequenced in a study of cytomegalovirus exposure and HLA in healthy donors. The PCR employed 60 Vbeta primers together with 13 Jbeta primers. Sequenced by immunoSEQ multiplex PCR; TCRdb stores in-frame clones only, minus some. The sample holds around 160,000 clones, about three quarters seen once. Sequenced material: PBMCs. The receptors come from a middle-aged man in good health and CMV-seropositive.

The chain joins TRBV10-3 to TRBJ2-7; D is uncertain. The length of the CDR3 is 14 residues. V lost 11 bases to trimming and J lost 3 bases, with 20 bases between them. Germline V CDR1 and CDR2: ENHRY, SYGVKD. For the CDR3, the DNA is TGTGCCTGTAGCACCTATCGAAACCGCTACGAGCAGTACTTC. It encodes CACSTYRNRYEQYF.

On this clone: The junction departs from the called germline gene at one end, perhaps through a read error. The rearrangement joins TRBV7-9 to TRBJ1-2, with unresolved D. CDR3 size: 14 residues. Germline V gives CDR1 SEHNR, CDR2 FQNEAQ (reference sequence). CDR3 sequence: CSSSLEQTNYGYTF. The CDR3 DNA follows: TGTTCCAGCAGCTTAGAACAAACTAACTATGGCTACACCTTC.

The genes are TRBV7-9 and TRBJ1-2; weak D call: TRBD1 (6 bases). The V and J ends lost 5 bases and 4 bases respectively, with 14 bases between them. This CDR3 contains 14 residues. Per germline, CDR1 SEHNR and CDR2 FQNEAQ (reference sequence). The CDR3 bases are TGTGCCAGCAGCCTACAGGGCCCCAGCTATGGCTACACCTTC. Translated, it gives CASSLQGPSYGYTF.

The table lists this clone with a count of one. This chain joins TRBV9 and TRBJ1-3; D perhaps matches TRBD1 (5 bases). Germline CDR1 SGDLS, CDR2 YYNGEE. The CDR3 is made up of 15 amino acids. V shed 0 bases and J shed 1 base, with 8 bases lying between them. The CDR3 here is CASSVVPGSGNTIYF. The CDR3 bases are TGTGCCAGCAGCGTAGTTCCAGGGTCTGGAAACACCATATATTTT.

This clone showed up just a few times. This sequence joins TRBV7-6 and TRBJ2-5; TRBD2 matches 7 bases. Germline V gene data show CDR1 as SGHVS and CDR2 as FNYEAQ. The length of the CDR3 is 15 residues. V dropped 2 bases and J dropped 5; count of bases not matched to a gene: 8. The CDR3 region has the DNA TGTGCCAGCAGCTTATCCACCACGGGAGGTGAGACCCAGTACTTC. This codes for CASSLSTTGGETQYF. The full variable domain, rest sourced from reference TRBV7-6 and TRBJ2-5, is GAGVSQSPRYKVTKRGQDVALRCDPISGHVSLYWYRQALGQGPEFLTYFNYEAQQDKSGLPNDRFSAERPEGSISTLTIQRTEQRDSAMYRCASSLSTTGGETQYFGPGTRLLVL.

A note on this clone: This same CDR3 is encoded by further DNA sequences in the sample. The CDR3 is CAISEADTQETQYF. For the CDR3, the DNA is TGTGCCATCAGTGAAGCCGATACTCAAGAGACCCAGTACTTC. This sequence joins TRBV10-3 and TRBJ2-5; D not certain. The CDR3 covers 14 residues. The V gene's germline CDR1 is ENHRY and CDR2 SYGVKD. Deletions cut 3 bases from V and 2 bases from J, with 10 bases between.

The CDR3 loop reads CASSDLRRNEQFF. In nucleotides, the CDR3 is TGTGCCAGCAGTGACCTGCGCCGCAATGAGCAGTTCTTC. This sequence joins TRBV2 and TRBJ2-1; D unresolved. The CDR3 runs 13 residues. CDR1 and CDR2 from the germline V gene are SNHLY and FYNNEI. Trimming left V 3 bases short and J 6 bases short, with 9 bases between.

The chain has TRBV11-2 and TRBJ2-5, with D perhaps TRBD2 (5 bases). V lost 1 base to trimming and J lost 1 base, with 10 bases between them. Per germline, CDR1 SGHAT and CDR2 FQNNGV. The CDR3 runs 15 residues. CDR3 sequence: CASSLAHAGQETQYF. The CDR3 DNA follows: TGTGCCAGCAGCTTAGCTCACGCGGGCCAAGAGACCCAGTACTTC.

The chain recombines TRBV2 with TRBJ1-5, with 11 bases identical to TRBD1. J was trimmed by 1 base and V by 7 bases; bases with no gene match: 3. CDR3 length: 15 residues. Germline V gene lookup returns CDR1 SNHLY and CDR2 FYNNEI. The CDR3 region has the DNA TGTGCCAGCACCGGACAGGGGGCCAGCAATCAGCCCCAGCATTTT. Protein: CASTGQGASNQPQHF.

This clone was observed once. The chain employs TRBV7-2 and TRBJ1-5; D gene ambiguous. The germline V gene has CDR1 SGHTA and CDR2 FQGNSA. There are 14 residues in the CDR3. Trimming removed 2 bases from V and 2 bases from J, with 7 bases in between. The CDR3 region is CASSLNPGNQPQHF. CDR3 coding DNA: TGTGCCAGCAGCTTAAACCCGGGCAATCAGCCCCAGCATTTT.

The chain combines TRBV6-1 with TRBJ1-5, with no clear D. This CDR3 has 16 amino acids. Trimming removed 0 bases from V and 0 bases from J, with 9 bases in between. The germline CDR1 and CDR2 sequences are MNHNS and SASEGT. The CDR3 is CASSEAHSYSNQPQHF. The CDR3 nucleotides are TGTGCCAGCAGTGAAGCGCATAGTTATAGCAATCAGCCCCAGCATTTT.

The J gene is TRBJ1-1, the V gene TRBV14, with unresolved D. Germline V gives CDR1 SGHDN, CDR2 FVKESK. CDR3 length: 14 amino acids. The ends were cut back, 0 bases at V and 4 bases at J, with 9 bases in the middle. The DNA for the CDR3 is TGTGCCAGCAGCCAAGATCCTAGGCTCACTGAAGCTTTCTTT. Residues: CASSQDPRLTEAFF.

For the CDR3, the DNA is TGTGCCAGCAGCTTTCAAGGGACTACCAGCACAGATACGCAGTATTTT. Protein: CASSFQGTTSTDTQYF. This rearrangement joins TRBV7-3 to TRBJ2-3; TRBD2 matches at 7 bases. Losses at the gene ends were 3 bases for V and 0 bases for J; bases not matched to a gene: 6. In germline, CDR1 is SGHTA, CDR2 FQGTGA. The CDR3 consists of 16 residues.

In its sample, this clone was seen a few times. The chain employs TRBV5-6 and TRBJ2-7; 13 nucleotides agree with TRBD2. Trimming cost V 6 bases and J 3 bases; bases outside gene matches: 3. The CDR3 has 14 amino acids. Looked up from germline, CDR1 is SGHDT and CDR2 is YYEEEE. The DNA of the CDR3 is TGTGCCAGCACACGGACTAGCGGGAGCTACGAGCAGTACTTC. Translated: CASTRTSGSYEQYF.

The V gene is TRBV10-3, the J gene TRBJ1-4; a possible D gene is TRBD1 (5 bases). Trimming stripped 4 bases from V and 4 bases from J, with 10 bases between. This CDR3 comprises 14 residues. Germline lookup yields CDR1 ENHRY and CDR2 SYGVKD. The CDR3 region is CAISGEGSNEKLFF. The DNA of the CDR3 is TGTGCCATCAGTGGGGAGGGGAGTAATGAAAAACTGTTTTTT.

At least ten counts were recorded for this clone. The chain couples TRBV5-4 to TRBJ1-2; TRBD1 aligns across 7 bases. The CDR3 covers 17 residues. J was trimmed by 3 bases and V by 0 bases; bases with no gene match: 11. Germline V gene sequence: CDR1 SGHNT, CDR2 YYREEE (reference sequence). The CDR3 region has the DNA TGTGCCAGCAGCTTGGCTAGACAGGGTTCGGTGGACTATGGCTACACCTTC. Its protein is CASSLARQGSVDYGYTF.

The V gene is TRBV5-1, the J gene TRBJ2-1; TRBD2 aligns across 10 bases. V lost 0 bases, J lost 5 bases, and 5 bases stayed unmatched. The V gene's germline CDR1 is SGHRS and CDR2 YFSETQ. The CDR3 runs to 16 residues. CDR3 amino acids: CASSLVSLAGDNEQFF. The CDR3 DNA is TGCGCCAGCAGCTTGGTGTCCCTAGCGGGAGACAATGAGCAGTTCTTC.

This clone appeared a few times. The chain joins TRBV6-8 to TRBJ1-2; 10 bases line up with TRBD1. CDR1 and CDR2 (germline): MNHGY, SAAAGT. This CDR3 comprises 13 residues. After removal of 9 bases from V and 7 bases from J, the junction contained 8 bases not matched to a gene. The CDR3 nucleotides are TGTGCCAGAATTAGGGGGACAGGGGTTGGCTACACCTTC. It yields the protein CARIRGTGVGYTF.

The V gene is TRBV29-1, the J gene TRBJ2-3; maybe TRBD2 (5 bases). The V gene lost 3 bases and the J gene lost 2 bases, with 9 bases spanning the gap. Germline CDR1 SQVTM, CDR2 ANQGSEA. This CDR3 spans 13 amino acids. The CDR3, as DNA: TGCAGCGTTGAGGAGGATATCACAGATACGCAGTATTTT. It specifies CSVEEDITDTQYF.

The rearrangement joins TRBV6-4 to TRBJ1-2, with TRBD1 as a possible D gene (6 bases). V was trimmed by 4 bases and J by 3 bases, leaving 12 bases between them. This CDR3 is 14 amino acids long. Germline CDR1 is MRHNA and CDR2 is SNTAGT. CDR3 nucleotides: TGTGCCAGCAGTGTAGCAGGGGTTGACTATGGCTACACCTTC. Its translation is CASSVAGVDYGYTF.

The chain uses TRBV2 and TRBJ1-2; weak D call: TRBD1 (6 bases). The CDR3 contains 15 residues. Germline CDR1 and CDR2: SNHLY and FYNNEI. Trimming left V 3 bases short and J 4 bases short, with 15 bases between. DNA for the CDR3: TGTGCCAGCAGTGAGGGGGCGCGACCTAGCTATGGCTACACCTTC. The encoded protein is CASSEGARPSYGYTF.

The table lists this clone with a few counts. V is TRBV6-5 and J is TRBJ2-7; 11 bases align to TRBD2. V lost 0 bases, J lost 11 bases, and 0 bases stayed unmatched. Germline V gives CDR1 MNHEY, CDR2 SVGAGI. This CDR3 is built from 12 residues. The DNA of the CDR3 is TGTGCCAGCAGTTACTCTAGCGGGAGGGAGTACTTC. It specifies CASSYSSGREYF.

The genes are TRBV19 and TRBJ2-3; 14 bases align to TRBD2. The CDR3 length is 19 residues. J was trimmed by 3 bases and V by 1 base; bases with no gene match: 9. Germline lookup yields CDR1 LNHDA and CDR2 SQIVND (reference sequence). The CDR3 loop is CASSIGPGLAGDFTDTQYF. Here the CDR3 DNA reads TGTGCCAGTAGTATAGGCCCGGGACTAGCGGGAGATTTTACAGATACGCAGTATTTT.

The chain employs TRBV30 and TRBJ2-3; TRBD1 matches at 9 bases. The germline V gene has CDR1 GTSNPN and CDR2 SVGIG (reference sequence). This CDR3 comprises 12 residues. The J segment lost 1 base and the V segment lost 8 bases, leaving 1 base of the junction unmatched. CDR3 amino acids: CAGTGRTDTQYF. The CDR3 coding sequence is TGTGCCGGGACAGGGCGCACAGATACGCAGTATTTT.

This chain joins TRBV27 and TRBJ1-1, with TRBD1 identical over 7 bases. CDR1 is MNHEY, CDR2 SMNVEV, per germline (reference sequence). Trimming cost V 5 bases and J 5 bases; bases outside gene matches: 8. The CDR3 runs to 14 residues. In nucleotides, the CDR3 is TGTGCCAGCAGTGTTGACAGGGTATGGACTGAAGCTTTCTTT. Its translation: CASSVDRVWTEAFF.

The chain employs TRBV27 and TRBJ1-2; D uncertain. V lost 3 bases to trimming and J lost 6 bases, with 11 bases between them. This CDR3 has 13 residues. Germline CDR1 is MNHEY and CDR2 is SMNVEV (reference sequence). The CDR3 protein is CASSFNSRDGYTF. CDR3 nucleotide sequence: TGTGCCAGCAGTTTCAACAGCCGAGATGGCTACACCTTC.

Note on this clone: A junction end diverges from the germline sequence, so it may reflect a read error. The rearrangement joins TRBV7-9 to TRBJ2-7, with D possibly being TRBD1 (6 bases). This CDR3 comprises 14 residues. Germline V CDR1 and CDR2: SEHNR, FQNEAQ (reference sequence). The CDR3 DNA is TGTTCCAGCAGCTTAGGCAGGGGTTTTTCCGAGCAGTACTTC. Residues: CSSSLGRGFSEQYF. Full variable domain (missing parts from reference TRBV7-9 and TRBJ2-7): DTGVSQNPRHKITKRGQNVTFRCDPISEHNRLYWYRQTLGQGPEFLTYFQNEAQLEKSRLLSDRFSAERPKGSFSTLEIQRTEQGDSAMYLCSSSLGRGFSEQYFGPGTRLTVT.

The V and J genes are TRBV4-1 and TRBJ1-5; 9 nucleotides line up with TRBD1. V shed 6 bases and J 5 bases; nucleotides not matched to a gene: 5. The CDR3 is made up of 14 amino acids. Germline V gene lookup returns CDR1 MGHRA and CDR2 YSYEKL. In DNA, the CDR3 is TGCGCCAGCAGGGGACAGGGCCCGTATCAGCCCCAGCATTTT. This sequence encodes CASRGQGPYQPQHF.

The CDR3 protein is CASSSPGGREKLFF. The CDR3 DNA reads as TGTGCCAGCAGCTCACCGGGGGGCAGGGAAAAACTGTTTTTT. The chain couples TRBV28 to TRBJ1-4; a possible D gene is TRBD1 (6 bases). The CDR3 length is 14 residues. With 6 bases removed from V and 8 bases from J, the gap between germline ends came to 16 bases. In germline, CDR1 is MDHEN, CDR2 SYDVKM. Full variable domain (outside the CDR3, taken from reference TRBV28 and TRBJ1-4): DVKVTQSSRYLVKRTGEKVFLECVQDMDHENMFWYRQDPGLGLRLIYFSYDVKMKEKGDIPEGYSVSREKKERFSLILESASTNQTSMYLCASSSPGGREKLFFGSGTQLSVL.